This passage covers 28 T cell receptor beta chains from one sample sequenced in a study of T-cell reconstitution after alpha-beta-depleted transplantation in children. A TCRbeta library incorporating unique molecular identifiers was prepared. TCRdb fed the PCR reads into MiXCR, producing one record per CDR3 protein. In the table there are just over 950,000 distinct CDR3 sequences, under 30% of which are singletons. The sample consisted of PBMCs, mostly from graft donor cells, taken 360 days after TCRalphabeta/CD19-depleted stem cell transplant. The receptor source for this set is a boy under three years old who had a stem cell transplant for SCID, so the T cells may come from the graft donor.

V gene TRBV20-1 combines with J gene TRBJ2-2; D not resolved. Looked up from germline, CDR1 is DFQATT and CDR2 is SNEGSKA (reference sequence). V was shortened by 3 bases and J by 0 bases, with 23 bases between the two germline ends. CDR3 size: 19 residues. The CDR3 coding sequence is TGCAGTGCTAGGAGCAGATCCCCTCGTCCTGATTCGAACACCGGGGAGCTGTTTTTT. Protein product: CSARSRSPRPDSNTGELFF.

V gene TRBV20-1 combines with J gene TRBJ2-3; no clear D gene. This CDR3 has 14 residues. Germline V gene lookup returns CDR1 DFQATT and CDR2 SNEGSKA (reference sequence). Between the trimmed V and J ends, which lost 0 bases and 14 bases, there was a span of 21 bases. CDR3 amino acids: CSARDPLTPVPGYF. CDR3 nucleotides: TGCAGTGCTAGAGATCCTCTGACTCCTGTCCCGGGGTATTTT.

The J gene is TRBJ1-4, the V gene TRBV28; a weak D match, TRBD1 (5 bases). The CDR3 runs to 15 residues. Per germline, CDR1 MDHEN and CDR2 SYDVKM. V lost 7 bases and J 7 bases, leaving 19 bases between the germline ends. The CDR3 reads CASTGRGTSFEKLFF. CDR3 nucleotides: TGTGCCAGCACTGGGCGGGGGACCTCTTTTGAAAAACTGTTTTTT.

This clonotype was seen only a few times. This chain links TRBV2 with TRBJ1-6; no definite D call. Looked up from germline, CDR1 is SNHLY and CDR2 is FYNNEI. Trimming cost V 11 bases and J 7 bases, with 18 bases left between them. CDR3 length: 14 amino acids. CDR3 sequence (DNA): TGTGCCTCCCTAGGAGGGAATCGGAATTCACCCCTCCACTTT. Amino acid sequence: CASLGGNRNSPLHF.

At least ten counts were recorded for this clonotype. V gene TRBV2 combines with J gene TRBJ1-1, with D unresolved. Germline V CDR1 and CDR2: SNHLY, FYNNEI. The CDR3 spans 13 residues. Trimming left V 7 bases short and J 1 base short, with 10 bases between. The CDR3 nucleotides are TGTGCCAGCAATTCGGACCGGAACACTGAAGCTTTCTTT. Translation gives CASNSDRNTEAFF.

V usage is TRBV12-3 or TRBV12-4 and J usage is TRBJ2-1, with D possibly being TRBD2 (6 bases). Trimming stripped 8 bases from V and 7 bases from J, with 12 bases between. The CDR3 sequence is 12 residues long. The CDR3 sequence is CASGHGGNEQFF. The CDR3 nucleotides read TGTGCCAGCGGGCATGGAGGGAATGAGCAGTTCTTC.

This clonotype appeared a few times. The chain employs TRBV19 and TRBJ1-5; D ambiguous. V gave up 3 bases and J gave up 15 bases, with 12 bases separating them. The CDR3 spans 11 residues. Germline values: CDR1 LNHDA, CDR2 SQIVND (reference sequence). In DNA form, the CDR3 reads TGTGCCAGTAGTATTTCGGTATCTCTGCATTTT. Translation gives CASSISVSLHF.

The table lists this clonotype with a few counts. This chain joins TRBV11-2 and TRBJ2-1; the D is unclear. Trimming left V 5 bases short and J 0 bases short, with 17 bases between. There are 17 residues in the CDR3. CDR1 and CDR2 from the germline V gene are SGHAT and FQNNGV. The CDR3, as DNA: TGTGCCAGCAGCCCATTCCCACACAATAGCTCCTACAATGAGCAGTTCTTC. It encodes CASSPFPHNSSYNEQFF.

This clonotype was seen only a few times. The genes are TRBV7-6 and TRBJ2-5; 7 nucleotides agree with TRBD2. With 5 bases clipped from V and 3 bases from J, the junction kept 15 bases outside the gene matches. The V gene's germline CDR1 is SGHVS and CDR2 FNYEAQ. The CDR3 loop spans 17 amino acids. This chain's CDR3 is CASSPYHHPLAEETQYF. In nucleotides, the CDR3 is TGTGCCAGCAGCCCATACCACCATCCGCTAGCGGAAGAGACCCAGTACTTC.

V usage is TRBV12-3 or TRBV12-4 and J usage is TRBJ1-5; unclear D gene. Trimming shortened V by 6 bases and J by 2 bases, and 8 bases separated the two germline ends. CDR3 size: 13 residues. The CDR3: CASRGGGNQPQHF. The CDR3, as DNA: TGTGCCAGCAGAGGCGGGGGCAATCAGCCCCAGCATTTT.

The rearrangement uses TRBV29-1 and TRBJ2-7; 11 bases map to TRBD2. In germline, CDR1 is SQVTM, CDR2 ANQGSEA. CDR3 length: 15 residues. The J segment lost 6 bases and the V segment lost 5 bases, leaving 12 bases of the junction unmatched. The CDR3 DNA reads TGCAGCGTTCAAACTAGCGGGGGAGTCTCGGGCGAGCAGTACTTC. Encoded protein: CSVQTSGGVSGEQYF.

This clonotype has a handful of counts. The rearrangement uses TRBV3-1 and TRBJ2-3; no firm D call. The germline V gene encodes CDR1 LGHDT and CDR2 YNNKEL (reference sequence). The V end was cut by 4 bases, the J end by 1 base, with 12 bases between. This CDR3 is built from 15 residues. CDR3 sequence reads: CASSPPGSRTDTQYF. Here the CDR3 DNA reads TGTGCCAGCAGCCCCCCCGGCAGCCGCACAGATACGCAGTATTTT.

The chain is built from TRBV5-5 and TRBJ2-3; D perhaps matches TRBD1 (5 bases). Germline loops: CDR1 SGHKS, CDR2 YYEKEE (reference sequence). V was pared by 4 bases and J by 1 base, with 19 bases between. The CDR3 contains 17 residues. The DNA of the CDR3 is TGTGCCAGCAGCAAGACCACGACAGCTGGGGGCACAGATACGCAGTATTTT. Translating it yields CASSKTTTAGGTDTQYF.

Ten or more counts support this clonotype. The chain combines TRBV28 with TRBJ2-1, with 7 bases lining up with TRBD1. The length of the CDR3 is 13 residues. CDR1 is MDHEN and CDR2 is SYDVKM in the germline V gene. V lost 10 bases and J lost 2; bases outside the gene matches: 5. Here the CDR3 DNA reads TGTGCCATATCGGGACAGCCCTACAATGAGCAGTTCTTC. Its protein is CAISGQPYNEQFF.

This clonotype was observed many times. The CDR3 here is CASSRNLRADTQYF. For the CDR3, the DNA is TGTGCCAGCAGCCGAAATCTAAGGGCAGATACGCAGTATTTT. The chain links TRBV6-1 to TRBJ2-3, with D uncertain. Germline CDR1 reads MNHNS; CDR2 reads SASEGT. Trimming cost V 6 bases and J 4 bases, with 14 bases left between them. The CDR3 has 14 amino acids.

The chain uses TRBV2 and TRBJ2-5; 7 bases agree with TRBD2. The CDR3 has 13 residues. Germline-derived CDR1 and CDR2 are SNHLY and FYNNEI. After removal of 6 bases from V and 5 bases from J, the junction contained 6 bases not matched to a gene. This chain's CDR3 is CASSDGAGETQYF. The CDR3 DNA follows: TGTGCCAGCAGCGACGGAGCGGGGGAGACCCAGTACTTC. Using reference TRBV2 and TRBJ2-5 for the parts outside the CDR3, the full variable domain is EPEVTQTPSHQVTQMGQEVILRCVPISNHLYFYWYRQILGQKVEFLVSFYNNEISEKSEIFDDQFSVERPDGSNFTLKIRSTKLEDSAMYFCASSDGAGETQYFGPGTRLLVL.

The rearrangement joins TRBV25-1 to TRBJ1-4; 7 bases match TRBD1. The junction had 6 bases not matched to a gene; V was cut back by 7 bases and J by 7 bases. The CDR3 runs to 13 residues. Looked up from germline, CDR1 is MGHDK and CDR2 is SYGVNS. CDR3 protein: CASKGAGGEKLFF. The CDR3 nucleotides are TGTGCCAGCAAGGGGGCTGGAGGTGAAAAACTGTTTTTT.

Here the CDR3 reads CASSLGDRESDEQFF. The CDR3 DNA reads as TGTGCCAGCAGCTTAGGGGACAGGGAGTCCGATGAGCAGTTCTTC. This sequence joins TRBV11-2 and TRBJ2-1; 9 nucleotides line up with TRBD1. The CDR3 covers 15 residues. The germline V gene has CDR1 SGHAT and CDR2 FQNNGV. V was pared by 1 base and J by 8 bases, with 6 bases of the junction left unmatched.

This clonotype was observed many times. V is TRBV11-1 and J is TRBJ2-7; D may be TRBD1 (5 bases). The V gene lost 1 base and the J gene lost 1 base, with 20 bases spanning the gap. This CDR3 is 18 amino acids long. Germline assignment: CDR1 SGHAT and CDR2 FQDESV (reference sequence). In DNA form, the CDR3 reads TGTGCCAGCAGCTTAGGGGGCGCACAGGCAGTCGCGTCCTACGAGCAGTACTTC. It encodes CASSLGGAQAVASYEQYF.

The chain links TRBV20-1 to TRBJ2-2; the D is unclear. CDR3 length: 13 amino acids. Germline loops: CDR1 DFQATT, CDR2 SNEGSKA (reference sequence). V lost 0 bases, J lost 4 bases, and 6 bases lay in between. In DNA, the CDR3 is TGCAGTGCTAGAGAAGAACCCACCGGGGAGCTGTTTTTT. It encodes CSAREEPTGELFF.

The J gene is TRBJ1-1, the V gene TRBV5-6; D is possibly TRBD1 (5 bases). The germline V and J ends were trimmed by 7 bases and 1 base, with 11 bases remaining between them. CDR1 is SGHDT and CDR2 is YYEEEE in the germline V gene. CDR3 length: 13 amino acids. In nucleotides, the CDR3 is TGTGCCAGCGGGGGGACGGGGAACACTGAAGCTTTCTTT. Residues: CASGGTGNTEAFF.

This clonotype was counted ten times or more. This chain joins TRBV7-2 and TRBJ2-1, with a tentative D call TRBD2 (5 bases). Germline values: CDR1 SGHTA, CDR2 FQGNSA. The CDR3 consists of 15 residues. Trimming cost V 1 base and J 9 bases, with 16 bases left between them. The CDR3 reads CASSLGLAIEGEQFF. CDR3 nucleotide sequence: TGTGCCAGCAGCTTAGGTTTGGCTATAGAGGGTGAGCAGTTCTTC.

The chain joins TRBV5-1 to TRBJ2-1; TRBD2 matches at 8 bases. V shed 0 bases, J shed 8 bases, and the junction held 7 bases outside the gene matches. CDR1 SGHRS and CDR2 YFSETQ come from the germline V gene. The CDR3 sequence is 15 residues long. The CDR3 sequence is CASSLAGGYLYEQFF. CDR3 nucleotides: TGCGCCAGCAGCTTGGCGGGGGGGTATCTTTATGAGCAGTTCTTC.

Only a few counts were recorded for this clonotype. This chain uses TRBV28 with TRBJ2-5; weak D call: TRBD2 (6 bases). CDR1 and CDR2 (germline): MDHEN, SYDVKM. Trimming left V 5 bases short and J 2 bases short, with 18 bases between. The CDR3 is made up of 16 amino acids. The CDR3 spells CASSPSGGWGQETQYF. For the CDR3, the DNA is TGTGCCAGCAGTCCGTCCGGGGGTTGGGGACAAGAGACCCAGTACTTC.

This chain uses TRBV20-1 with TRBJ2-7, with TRBD1 as a possible D gene (7 bases). The CDR3 consists of 14 residues. V lost 3 bases and J 1 base, leaving 13 bases between the germline ends. Germline CDR1 is DFQATT and CDR2 is SNEGSKA (reference sequence). CDR3: CSASPGGLSYEQYF. For the CDR3, the DNA is TGCAGTGCTAGCCCAGGGGGGCTTTCCTACGAGCAGTACTTC.

J is TRBJ2-7 and V is TRBV10-1; a possible D gene is TRBD2 (5 bases). Germline CDR1 reads WNHNN; CDR2 reads SYGVQD (reference sequence). The CDR3 contains 13 residues. Trimming removed 0 bases at V and 7 bases at J, with 10 bases between. The CDR3 coding sequence is TGCGCCAGCAGTGAGTCGCCCTCGGGGGAGCAGTACTTC. It translates to CASSESPSGEQYF.

This chain joins TRBV12-3 or TRBV12-4 and TRBJ2-7; D is unclear. This CDR3 contains 16 residues. V was shortened by 5 bases and J by 5 bases, with 22 bases between the two germline ends. The chain's CDR3 is CASSRTAGNSRDEQYF. CDR3 DNA sequence: TGTGCCAGCAGTCGAACGGCCGGCAACTCACGAGACGAGCAGTACTTC.

The V call is TRBV3-1, the J call TRBJ1-1; D remains ambiguous. The V end lost 7 bases, the J end lost 1 base, and 16 bases lay between the germline ends. Germline CDR1 is LGHDT and CDR2 is YNNKEL (reference sequence). The CDR3 has 15 amino acids. In DNA, the CDR3 is TGTGCCAGCAAACTCTGGGCTGAAAAGAACACTGAAGCTTTCTTT. Its translation is CASKLWAEKNTEAFF. Supplemented by reference TRBV3-1 and TRBJ1-1, the full variable domain reads DTAVSQTPKYLVTQMGNDKSIKCEQNLGHDTMYWYKQDSKKFLKIMFSYNNKELIINETVPNRFSPKSPDKAHLNLHINSLELGDSAVYFCASKLWAEKNTEAFFGQGTRLTVV.